These 28 T cell receptor beta chains were sequenced from one sample in a study of blood T cell repertoires in COVID-19 (dated by TCRdb to 2018 to 2020). Library preparation employed the immunoSEQ multiplex PCR assay. This is the immuneACCESS table as TCRdb keeps it, with only in-frame sequences that have V and J called. A part of the clones is gone; compared with another copy, unresolved V genes explain less than half, and the rest is unexplained. The sample data list about 100,000 clones, and almost 95% of these were observed just once. The ten most abundant clones make up approximately 5.7% of the sample. The material sequenced was peripheral blood. Receptors were obtained from a man aged 45-65 years with active COVID-19.

This clone was observed a single time. The rearrangement joins TRBV9 to TRBJ2-1, with D maybe TRBD2 (6 bases). CDR3 length: 12 residues. V lost 0 bases and J lost 9, with 7 bases in between. Germline CDR1 and CDR2: SGDLS and YYNGEE. The CDR3 coding sequence is TGTGCCAGCAGCGTAGAGGGAGGTGAGCAGTTCTTC. Protein sequence: CASSVEGGEQFF. Full variable domain (remainder filled in from reference TRBV9 and TRBJ2-1): DSGVTQTPKHLITATGQRVTLRCSPRSGDLSVYWYQQSLDQGLQFLIQYYNGEERAKGNILERFSAQQFPDLHSELNLSSLELGDSALYFCASSVEGGEQFFGPGTRLTVL.

This clone was counted once. In DNA, the CDR3 is TGTGCCAGCAGCCTAAGCGGGAGCTCCTACAATGAGCAGTTCTTC. Protein: CASSLSGSSYNEQFF. The J gene is TRBJ2-1, the V gene TRBV7-3, with 8 bases aligning to TRBD2. Per the germline V gene, CDR1 is SGHTA and CDR2 is FQGTGA. The CDR3 contains 15 residues. Germline trimming cut 5 bases from V and 0 bases from J; bases unmatched to any gene: 3.

This chain joins TRBV2 and TRBJ2-7, with D maybe TRBD2 (6 bases). The germline gives CDR1 SNHLY, CDR2 FYNNEI. V was cut by 9 bases and J by 7 bases, with 16 bases left in between. This CDR3 is 12 amino acids long. This chain's CDR3 is CASRPQAGEQYF. DNA for the CDR3: TGTGCCAGTCGGCCGCAGGCGGGGGAGCAGTACTTC. Using reference TRBV2 and TRBJ2-7 for the parts outside the CDR3, the full variable domain is EPEVTQTPSHQVTQMGQEVILRCVPISNHLYFYWYRQILGQKVEFLVSFYNNEISEKSEIFDDQFSVERPDGSNFTLKIRSTKLEDSAMYFCASRPQAGEQYFGPGTRLTVT.

The chain employs TRBV18 and TRBJ2-3; 7 bases fit TRBD1. V was clipped by 2 bases and J by 2 bases; unmatched bases: 4. CDR1 and CDR2 from the germline V gene are KGHSH and LQKENI. This CDR3 contains 15 residues. The CDR3 nucleotides are TGTGCCAGCTCACCAGGGACAGATGACACAGATACGCAGTATTTT. Translated: CASSPGTDDTDTQYF.

This chain joins TRBV9 and TRBJ2-5; the match to TRBD2 covers 9 bases. CDR3 length equals 15 residues. Germline CDR1 reads SGDLS; CDR2 reads YYNGEE. J lost 3 bases, V lost 0 bases, and 3 bases had no gene match. The CDR3: CASSVGASGKETQYF. CDR3 DNA sequence: TGTGCCAGCAGCGTAGGGGCTAGCGGGAAAGAGACCCAGTACTTC.

This chain's CDR3 is CASSLDPTGTNYGYTF. The DNA of the CDR3 is TGTGCCAGCAGCTTAGACCCGACAGGGACTAACTATGGCTACACCTTC. This chain uses TRBV11-2 with TRBJ1-2, with 7 bases identical to TRBD1. V was pared by 0 bases and J by 0 bases, with 4 bases of the junction left unmatched. This CDR3 has 16 residues. Germline V gene lookup returns CDR1 SGHAT and CDR2 FQNNGV.

The chain combines TRBV10-1 with TRBJ1-1; no firm D call. Germline values: CDR1 WNHNN, CDR2 SYGVQD (reference sequence). CDR3 length: 12 amino acids. Deletions cut 2 bases from V and 11 bases from J, with 12 bases between. CDR3 DNA: TGCGCCAGCAGTGAGCCGTTGGGCAAGGCTTTCTTT. It codes for CASSEPLGKAFF.

This clone was counted once. The chain carries TRBV5-6 and TRBJ1-2, with 8 nucleotides matching TRBD1. This CDR3 contains 16 residues. The germline V gene has CDR1 SGHDT and CDR2 YYEEEE. The junction had 21 bases not matched to a gene; V was cut back by 4 bases and J by 13 bases. The CDR3 nucleotides are TGTGCCAGCAGCCTACTTACCGACAGGGGAACTGGGGTTCTCACCTTC. Protein sequence: CASSLLTDRGTGVLTF.

The rearrangement links TRBV28 to TRBJ2-7; TRBD1 aligns across 7 bases. After removal of 2 bases from V and 7 bases from J, the junction contained 8 bases not matched to a gene. Germline CDR1 MDHEN, CDR2 SYDVKM. The CDR3 loop spans 14 amino acids. The CDR3 DNA follows: TGTGCCAGCAGTTTAGGGCAGGGGGTGAAAGAGCAGTACTTC. Its translation: CASSLGQGVKEQYF.

This chain connects TRBV28 to TRBJ1-6; no clear D. CDR3 length: 14 residues. Trimming stripped 6 bases from V and 6 bases from J, with 12 bases between. Germline assignment: CDR1 MDHEN and CDR2 SYDVKM. In nucleotides, the CDR3 is TGTGCCAGCAGGGGCGGGTCGAGTAATTCACCCCTCCACTTT. This encodes CASRGGSSNSPLHF.

The chain recombines TRBV28 with TRBJ2-5, with 12 bases fitting TRBD2. The germline V gene encodes CDR1 MDHEN and CDR2 SYDVKM. The CDR3 contains 17 residues. Trimming at V came to 6 bases and at J to 4 bases, leaving 12 bases not matched to a gene. DNA of the CDR3: TGTGCCAGCAGCCATCCCTATCCGGGACTAGCGGGAGAGACCCAGTACTTC. It codes for CASSHPYPGLAGETQYF.

The rearrangement links TRBV28 to TRBJ2-1, with TRBD2 matching over 10 bases. V shed 5 bases and J 4 bases; nucleotides not matched to a gene: 8. Germline loops: CDR1 MDHEN, CDR2 SYDVKM. This CDR3 comprises 16 residues. CDR3 amino acids: CASSAQLAGRYNEQFF. In DNA form, the CDR3 reads TGTGCCAGCAGTGCCCAACTAGCGGGAAGGTACAATGAGCAGTTCTTC.

This chain connects TRBV7-3 to TRBJ2-2; D ambiguous. CDR3 size: 14 residues. V was pared by 2 bases and J by 0 bases, with 4 bases between. Germline V gives CDR1 SGHTA, CDR2 FQGTGA. This chain's CDR3 is CASSLGANTGELFF. Written as DNA, the CDR3 is TGTGCCAGCAGCTTAGGAGCGAACACCGGGGAGCTGTTTTTT.

J is TRBJ1-1 and V is TRBV12-3 or TRBV12-4; 10 bases are a match to TRBD1. The J segment lost 6 bases and the V segment lost 6 bases, leaving 4 bases of the junction unmatched. The CDR3 loop spans 13 amino acids. Written as DNA, the CDR3 is TGTGCCAGCAGCCGGGACAGGGGTTCTGAAGCTTTCTTT. The encoded protein is CASSRDRGSEAFF.

The chain couples TRBV30 to TRBJ1-4; 8 bases map to TRBD1. Germline V lookup: CDR1 GTSNPN, CDR2 SVGIG (reference sequence). The CDR3 is 14 amino acids. V lost 5 bases and J lost 0; bases outside the gene matches: 2. CDR3 in amino acids: CAWDRGSTNEKLFF. CDR3 DNA: TGTGCCTGGGACAGGGGCTCAACTAATGAAAAACTGTTTTTT.

Here the CDR3 DNA reads TGTGCCACCAGTGATGGGACAGGGGTCTCCTATGGCTACACCTTC. It translates to CATSDGTGVSYGYTF. The chain has TRBV24-1 and TRBJ1-2, with 10 bases identical to TRBD1. Germline CDR1 reads KGHDR; CDR2 reads SFDVKD. The V segment lost 3 bases and the J segment 4 bases; nucleotides outside the gene matches: 4. The CDR3 has 15 residues.

CDR3 in amino acids: CASNFLTGNTEAFF. Here the CDR3 DNA reads TGTGCCAGCAACTTTCTGACGGGGAACACTGAAGCTTTCTTT. The rearrangement joins TRBV7-8 to TRBJ1-1; the D is unclear. V lost 7 bases and J lost 1, with 13 bases in between. The germline V gene encodes CDR1 SGHVS and CDR2 FQNEAQ. This CDR3 spans 14 amino acids.

The chain uses TRBV19 and TRBJ2-7, with a tentative D call TRBD1 (6 bases). CDR3 length equals 13 residues. Deletions cut 3 bases from V and 0 bases from J, with 6 bases between. Germline-derived CDR1 and CDR2 are LNHDA and SQIVND (reference sequence). CDR3 residues: CASSMDSSYEQYF. The CDR3 DNA reads as TGTGCCAGTAGTATGGACAGCTCCTACGAGCAGTACTTC.

The chain couples TRBV2 to TRBJ2-7; 7 bases line up with TRBD1. Losses at the gene ends were 1 base for V and 1 base for J; bases not matched to a gene: 4. This CDR3 contains 15 residues. Germline values: CDR1 SNHLY, CDR2 FYNNEI. CDR3 DNA sequence: TGTGCCAGCAGTGAAGGCCAGGGGGTATCCTACGAGCAGTACTTC. Protein: CASSEGQGVSYEQYF.

This sequence joins TRBV12-3 or TRBV12-4 and TRBJ1-1, with D hard to call. Trimming removed 2 bases at V and 0 bases at J, with 4 bases between. The CDR3 loop spans 13 amino acids. CDR3 region: CASSLQMNTEAFF. CDR3 DNA: TGTGCCAGCAGTTTACAGATGAACACTGAAGCTTTCTTT.

This chain joins TRBV7-3 and TRBJ2-1; 11 nucleotides align to TRBD2. The junction had 6 bases not matched to a gene; V was cut back by 5 bases and J by 0 bases. CDR1 is SGHTA, CDR2 FQGTGA, per germline. CDR3 size: 17 residues. The CDR3 protein is CASSQTSGDLSYNEQFF. CDR3 DNA: TGTGCCAGCAGCCAGACTAGCGGGGACCTCTCCTACAATGAGCAGTTCTTC. Variable domain in full (rest from reference TRBV7-3 and TRBJ2-1): GAGVSQTPSNKVTEKGKYVELRCDPISGHTALYWYRQSLGQGPEFLIYFQGTGAADDSGLPNDRFFAVRPEGSVSTLKIQRTERGDSAVYLCASSQTSGDLSYNEQFFGPGTRLTVL.

The V gene is TRBV19, the J gene TRBJ2-4, with 9 positions matching TRBD1. The V and J ends lost 11 bases and 11 bases, in that order; junction bases with no gene match: 16. CDR3 size: 14 residues. Germline loops: CDR1 LNHDA, CDR2 SQIVND (reference sequence). CDR3 loop: CASKLRDREQLQYF. The CDR3 coding sequence is TGTGCCTCCAAACTCCGGGACAGGGAGCAGCTTCAGTACTTC.

This chain uses TRBV19 with TRBJ2-1; TRBD2 aligns across 10 bases. Germline V gene sequence: CDR1 LNHDA, CDR2 SQIVND (reference sequence). This CDR3 is 15 amino acids long. V shed 6 bases and J 5 bases; nucleotides not matched to a gene: 7. The CDR3 spells CASSPSSGGNNEQFF. The CDR3 DNA follows: TGTGCCAGTAGCCCTAGTAGCGGGGGGAACAATGAGCAGTTCTTC.

This rearrangement joins TRBV6-5 to TRBJ1-2; D gene unclear. Germline lookup yields CDR1 MNHEY and CDR2 SVGAGI. The CDR3 length is 13 residues. The V end lost 7 bases, the J end lost 1 base, and 10 bases lay between the germline ends. CDR3 sequence reads: CASTPGYNYGYTF. In DNA, the CDR3 is TGTGCCAGCACACCCGGTTATAACTATGGCTACACCTTC.

The genes are TRBV5-1 and TRBJ1-2; 7 bases fit TRBD1. Germline assignment: CDR1 SGHRS and CDR2 YFSETQ. The V segment lost 5 bases and the J segment 4 bases; nucleotides outside the gene matches: 11. This CDR3 comprises 15 residues. The CDR3 sequence: CASSRTGEQIYGYTF. For the CDR3, the DNA is TGCGCCAGCAGTCGAACAGGGGAACAAATCTATGGCTACACCTTC.

This clone was observed a single time. The rearrangement uses TRBV2 and TRBJ1-4, with D tentatively TRBD1 (5 bases). Germline CDR1 reads SNHLY; CDR2 reads FYNNEI. The length of the CDR3 is 17 residues. The germline V and J ends were trimmed by 7 bases and 3 bases, with 21 bases remaining between them. CDR3 nucleotide sequence: TGTGCCAGCATGTTTCGGAGGGGTGCGGGGGCTAATGAAAAACTGTTTTTT. Translation: CASMFRRGAGANEKLFF.

This sequence joins TRBV15 and TRBJ2-7; a weak D match, TRBD2 (6 bases). The length of the CDR3 is 15 residues. The V end lost 4 bases, the J end lost 4 bases, and 17 bases lay between the germline ends. Germline loops: CDR1 LNHNV, CDR2 YYDKDF (reference sequence). The CDR3 DNA sequence: TGTGCCACCAGCATACAGCAAGGCGGGGTTTACGAGCAGTACTTC. It specifies CATSIQQGGVYEQYF.

The V call is TRBV9, the J call TRBJ1-2, with D perhaps matching TRBD1 (5 bases). Germline assignment: CDR1 SGDLS and CDR2 YYNGEE. V was trimmed by 0 bases and J by 8 bases, leaving 14 bases between them. This CDR3 is built from 14 residues. The CDR3 nucleotides are TGTGCCAGCAGCGTAGAGGGGCAGGGCTTAGGCTACACCTTC. Translating gives CASSVEGQGLGYTF. The whole variable domain, remainder taken from reference TRBV9 and TRBJ1-2, is DSGVTQTPKHLITATGQRVTLRCSPRSGDLSVYWYQQSLDQGLQFLIQYYNGEERAKGNILERFSAQQFPDLHSELNLSSLELGDSALYFCASSVEGQGLGYTFGSGTRLTVV.